Sequencing of this TCR beta chain was carried out in a study of CD8 T cells in ankylosing spondylitis. Study results and caveats: Among TCR beta sequences, a motif of several highly homologous variants appeared characteristic of ankylosing spondylitis blood. The disease-linked clones had a CD8+ phenotype and low blood frequencies.

Using quantitative 5'-RACE with molecular barcodes, the authors made TCR beta libraries. MiXCR was run by TCRdb on the 5' RACE reads, yielding one entry per CDR3 protein. The repertoire holds over 700,000 distinct CDR3 sequences, with over 15% as singletons. This CDR3 contains 15 residues. Trimming cost V 2 bases and J 3 bases, with 11 bases left between them. Germline CDR1 and CDR2: MNHEY and SMNVEV (reference sequence). The sample holds a few counts of this clonotype. No antigen is known for it. The sequence was obtained from a male donor with ankylosing spondylitis. Sequenced sample: blood, either unsorted or a sorted T cell fraction (not recorded which). The V gene is TRBV27, the J gene TRBJ1-5; D gene uncertain. The CDR3, as DNA: TGTGCCAGCAGTTTAGAGGGTCTTGACAATCAGCCCCAGCATTTT. Encoded protein: CASSLEGLDNQPQHF.